This is a list of T cell receptor beta chains from one sample in a study of PD-1 blockade in mismatch repair-deficient tumors. Profiling relied on immunoSEQ multiplex PCR, and the TCRdb table lists in-frame clones only, not all of them. The table lists some 100,000 clones, 70% to 85% of them singletons. Here the sequenced sample was peripheral blood, taken about 33 weeks after starting pembrolizumab. These receptors all stem from an adult with mismatch repair-deficient cancer. Each CDR3 is given with its conserved first and last residue. D genes are given only for firm matches. Expanded clones get a size class; other rows say once, few or many, or leave the size out.

abundance: -; v_gene: TRBV27; j_gene: TRBJ2-2; d_gene: -; CDR3nt: TGTGCCAGCAGTTTCGGGGTAGTCAACGTCCCCGGGGAGCTGTTTTTT; CDR3aa: CASSFGVVNVPGELFF
abundance: -; v_gene: TRBV19; j_gene: TRBJ1-3; d_gene: TRBD1; CDR3nt: TGTGCCAGTAGGATGAACCAGGGGGCAGCTGGAAACACCATATATTTT; CDR3aa: CASRMNQGAAGNTIYF
abundance: -; v_gene: TRBV19; j_gene: TRBJ2-5; d_gene: TRBD2; CDR3nt: TGTGCCAGTAGCCCTCAGCGGGAGGGGACCCAGTACTTC; CDR3aa: CASSPQREGTQYF
abundance: -; v_gene: TRBV5-4; j_gene: TRBJ2-3; d_gene: -; CDR3nt: TGTGCCAGCAGCTTGGATAACCGGGATACGCAGTATTTT; CDR3aa: CASSLDNRDTQYF
abundance: -; v_gene: TRBV15; j_gene: TRBJ2-7; d_gene: -; CDR3nt: TGTGCCACCAGCAGAGAAGGGGCTCTCTCCTACGAGCAGTACTTC; CDR3aa: CATSREGALSYEQYF
abundance: once; v_gene: TRBV29-1; j_gene: TRBJ2-1; d_gene: -; CDR3nt: TGCAGCGTTGATTTTGGTAGCCCGGCGAGGCAGTTCTTC; CDR3aa: CSVDFGSPARQFF
abundance: -; v_gene: TRBV5-4; j_gene: TRBJ2-3; d_gene: TRBD2; CDR3nt: TGTGCCAGCAGCCCCGACGGCGGGGGAAGCACAGATACGCAGTATTTT; CDR3aa: CASSPDGGGSTDTQYF
abundance: -; v_gene: TRBV12-5; j_gene: TRBJ2-5; d_gene: -; CDR3nt: TGTGCTAGTGGTTTGGTACAGGTGGGAAGGATGGAGACCCAGTACTTC; CDR3aa: CASGLVQVGRMETQYF
abundance: -; v_gene: TRBV27; j_gene: TRBJ2-3; d_gene: TRBD2; CDR3nt: TGTGCCAGCAGCCCTGTTTGGGGCGGGAGGTACGATACGCAGTATTTT; CDR3aa: CASSPVWGGRYDTQYF
abundance: -; v_gene: TRBV7-6; j_gene: TRBJ1-5; d_gene: -; CDR3nt: TGTGCCAGCAGCTTAGGGGGGGGAAATCAGCCCCAGCATTTT; CDR3aa: CASSLGGGNQPQHF
abundance: -; v_gene: TRBV5-6; j_gene: TRBJ1-2; d_gene: -; CDR3nt: TGTGCCAGCAGCTTGTTCGGGGTGGAAGGCTACACCTTC; CDR3aa: CASSLFGVEGYTF
abundance: -; v_gene: TRBV21-1; j_gene: TRBJ2-7; d_gene: -; CDR3nt: TGTGCCAGCAGCCAAGCGGGGTCCTACGAGCAGTACTTC; CDR3aa: CASSQAGSYEQYF
abundance: -; v_gene: TRBV4-2; j_gene: TRBJ2-7; d_gene: TRBD2; CDR3nt: TGTGCCAGCAGCCAAGATCCGGGACTAGCTGCCGAGCAGTACTTC; CDR3aa: CASSQDPGLAAEQYF
abundance: -; v_gene: TRBV5-1; j_gene: TRBJ1-4; d_gene: -; CDR3nt: TGCGCCAGCAGCCCAGGGAGGCCGAATGAAAAACTGTTTTTT; CDR3aa: CASSPGRPNEKLFF
abundance: -; v_gene: TRBV6-1; j_gene: TRBJ1-1; d_gene: -; CDR3nt: TGTGCCAGCAGTGACTGGGACAAATTAAACACTGAAGCTTTCTTT; CDR3aa: CASSDWDKLNTEAFF
abundance: -; v_gene: TRBV7-2; j_gene: TRBJ2-1; d_gene: -; CDR3nt: TGTGCCAGCAGCAAAGGAATACGGGAGAGGGCAGGTGAGCAGTTCTTC; CDR3aa: CASSKGIRERAGEQFF
abundance: -; v_gene: TRBV30; j_gene: TRBJ1-1; d_gene: -; CDR3nt: TGTGCCTGGAGTTATGGGGAGTACACTGAAGCTTTCTTT; CDR3aa: CAWSYGEYTEAFF
abundance: few; v_gene: TRBV7-8; j_gene: TRBJ1-1; d_gene: TRBD1; CDR3nt: TGTGCCAGCAGGCCGGGACAGATGAACACTGAAGCTTTCTTT; CDR3aa: CASRPGQMNTEAFF
abundance: -; v_gene: TRBV25-1; j_gene: TRBJ2-2; d_gene: -; CDR3nt: TGTGCCAGCAGTTGGGGATTCAGCACCGGGGAGCTGTTTTTT; CDR3aa: CASSWGFSTGELFF
abundance: -; v_gene: TRBV27; j_gene: TRBJ2-3; d_gene: -; CDR3nt: TGTGCCAGCAGTTTTAAGGGGGTGTCCACAGATACGCAGTATTTT; CDR3aa: CASSFKGVSTDTQYF
abundance: -; v_gene: TRBV5-1; j_gene: TRBJ1-3; d_gene: -; CDR3nt: TGCGCCAGCAGCTTGGACCCCCAGGAATCTGGAAACACCATATATTTT; CDR3aa: CASSLDPQESGNTIYF
abundance: once; v_gene: TRBV11-2; j_gene: TRBJ2-7; d_gene: -; CDR3nt: TGTGCCAGTCCCCCCCTTGACCGCGCGACCTACGAGCAGTACTTC; CDR3aa: CASPPLDRATYEQYF
abundance: -; v_gene: TRBV5-6; j_gene: TRBJ1-5; d_gene: -; CDR3nt: TGTGCCAGCAGCTGGGGCGGGGGGGGAAAGCCCCAGCATTTT; CDR3aa: CASSWGGGGKPQHF
abundance: -; v_gene: TRBV4-2; j_gene: TRBJ2-7; d_gene: TRBD2; CDR3nt: TGTGCCAGCAGCCAGAGCGGGAGTAGGGACTACGAGCAGTACTTC; CDR3aa: CASSQSGSRDYEQYF
abundance: -; v_gene: TRBV7-8; j_gene: TRBJ1-1; d_gene: TRBD1; CDR3nt: TGTGCCAGCAGCGCGCGGACAGGGGGCGCGAACACTGAAGCTTTCTTT; CDR3aa: CASSARTGGANTEAFF
abundance: -; v_gene: TRBV6-5; j_gene: TRBJ1-4; d_gene: -; CDR3nt: TGTGCCAGCAGTAGGCAGGGGAGTGAAAAACTGTTTTTT; CDR3aa: CASSRQGSEKLFF
abundance: -; v_gene: TRBV7-3; j_gene: TRBJ1-1; d_gene: -; CDR3nt: TGTGCCAGCAGCTTAACTTTACAGACGAACACTGAAGCTTTCTTT; CDR3aa: CASSLTLQTNTEAFF
abundance: -; v_gene: TRBV6-1; j_gene: TRBJ1-1; d_gene: -; CDR3nt: TGTGCCAGCAGTGAAGGCCCCGAGTTAGCTTTCTTT; CDR3aa: CASSEGPELAFF
abundance: -; v_gene: TRBV29-1; j_gene: TRBJ1-1; d_gene: -; CDR3nt: TGCAGCGTTGATCGAGCAGGAGGGAACACTGAAGCTTTCTTT; CDR3aa: CSVDRAGGNTEAFF
abundance: -; v_gene: TRBV14; j_gene: TRBJ1-2; d_gene: TRBD1; CDR3nt: TGTGCCAGCAGCCCGGGACAGCGTCTCACCTTC; CDR3aa: CASSPGQRLTF
abundance: -; v_gene: TRBV5-5; j_gene: TRBJ2-7; d_gene: -; CDR3nt: TGTGCCAGCGGAGAAGGTTCCTACGAGCAGTACTTC; CDR3aa: CASGEGSYEQYF
abundance: -; v_gene: TRBV19; j_gene: TRBJ2-7; d_gene: TRBD2; CDR3nt: TGTGCCAGTAGTACTGGACTAGCGGGGGAATACGAGCAGTACTTC; CDR3aa: CASSTGLAGEYEQYF
abundance: -; v_gene: TRBV5-4; j_gene: TRBJ1-2; d_gene: -; CDR3nt: TGTGCCAGCAGCTTGGCACCGGATAACTATGGCTACACCTTC; CDR3aa: CASSLAPDNYGYTF
abundance: once; v_gene: TRBV6-5; j_gene: TRBJ1-5; d_gene: TRBD1; CDR3nt: TGTGCCAGCAGGCCCGACAGGGACAATCAGCCCCAGCATTTT; CDR3aa: CASRPDRDNQPQHF
abundance: -; v_gene: TRBV5-1; j_gene: TRBJ2-1; d_gene: TRBD2; CDR3nt: TGCGCCAGCAGCTTGTCGCGCGGGAGGGCCGGTGAGCAGTTCTTC; CDR3aa: CASSLSRGRAGEQFF
abundance: -; v_gene: TRBV7-9; j_gene: TRBJ1-1; d_gene: -; CDR3nt: TGTGCCAGCAGCTTAGTCGGGGGGAACACTGAAGCTTTCTTT; CDR3aa: CASSLVGGNTEAFF
abundance: -; v_gene: TRBV10-3; j_gene: TRBJ1-2; d_gene: -; CDR3nt: TGTGCCATCAGTGAGTCTTCGGGGGCTGGTGGCTACACCTTC; CDR3aa: CAISESSGAGGYTF
abundance: -; v_gene: TRBV7-8; j_gene: TRBJ2-5; d_gene: -; CDR3nt: TGTGCCAGCAGCCAGGGGACTGTTTACCAAGAGACCCAGTACTTC; CDR3aa: CASSQGTVYQETQYF
abundance: -; v_gene: TRBV15; j_gene: TRBJ2-7; d_gene: TRBD2; CDR3nt: TGTGCCACCAGCAGAGAAGGCGCTAGCGGGCGCTACGAGCAGTACTTC; CDR3aa: CATSREGASGRYEQYF
abundance: -; v_gene: TRBV6-1; j_gene: TRBJ1-1; d_gene: -; CDR3nt: TGTGCCAGCAGTGACCAGCGATTTTTGAACACTGAAGCTTTCTTT; CDR3aa: CASSDQRFLNTEAFF
abundance: few; v_gene: TRBV19; j_gene: TRBJ1-5; d_gene: -; CDR3nt: TGTGCCAGTAGTATTCAGGGTTCGGCTCAGCCCCAGCATTTT; CDR3aa: CASSIQGSAQPQHF
abundance: -; v_gene: TRBV28; j_gene: TRBJ1-5; d_gene: -; CDR3nt: TGTGCATTTCGACTGAATAGCAATCAGCCCCAGCATTTT; CDR3aa: CAFRLNSNQPQHF
abundance: once; v_gene: TRBV19; j_gene: TRBJ2-1; d_gene: TRBD2; CDR3nt: TGTGCCACCAGAGCGGGAGCTAATGAGCAGTTCTTC; CDR3aa: CATRAGANEQFF
abundance: -; v_gene: TRBV7-2; j_gene: TRBJ2-7; d_gene: TRBD1; CDR3nt: TGTGCCAGCAGCCCCCGGACAGGGGCCTCCTACGAGCAGTACTTC; CDR3aa: CASSPRTGASYEQYF
abundance: -; v_gene: TRBV10-3; j_gene: TRBJ2-7; d_gene: -; CDR3nt: TGTGCCATTAGCGGAGGACTCACCTACGAGCAGTACTTC; CDR3aa: CAISGGLTYEQYF
abundance: -; v_gene: TRBV28; j_gene: TRBJ1-5; d_gene: -; CDR3nt: TGTGCCAGCAGTCTACTACAGGGCACTAGCAATCAGCCCCAGCATTTT; CDR3aa: CASSLLQGTSNQPQHF
abundance: -; v_gene: TRBV28; j_gene: TRBJ2-2; d_gene: TRBD2; CDR3nt: TGTGCCAGCCTGATGACTAGCGGGAGACACGGGGAGCTGTTTTTT; CDR3aa: CASLMTSGRHGELFF
abundance: -; v_gene: TRBV6-9; j_gene: TRBJ2-5; d_gene: -; CDR3nt: TGTGCCAGCAGGGGACGAAGGTCGGTTCCCCGGGGGACCCAGTACTTC; CDR3aa: CASRGRRSVPRGTQYF
abundance: -; v_gene: TRBV18; j_gene: TRBJ1-2; d_gene: -; CDR3nt: TGTGCCAGCTCACCGGCCGACAGCGGCTATGGCTACACCTTC; CDR3aa: CASSPADSGYGYTF
abundance: -; v_gene: TRBV5-1; j_gene: TRBJ1-1; d_gene: -; CDR3nt: TGCGCCAGCAGGTTGAGCAGTAACACTGAAGCTTTCTTT; CDR3aa: CASRLSSNTEAFF
abundance: -; v_gene: TRBV11-3; j_gene: TRBJ2-7; d_gene: -; CDR3nt: TGTGCCAGCAGCTTGAACCGGGTCCACGAGCAGTACTTC; CDR3aa: CASSLNRVHEQYF
abundance: -; v_gene: TRBV29-1; j_gene: TRBJ2-1; d_gene: TRBD2; CDR3nt: TGCAGCGTTGAAATGGTTACTAGCGGGAAGAGTACTGGTGAGCAGTTCTTC; CDR3aa: CSVEMVTSGKSTGEQFF
abundance: -; v_gene: TRBV9; j_gene: TRBJ2-1; d_gene: TRBD2; CDR3nt: TGTGCCAGCAGCGCCTTAGCGGGAGTAGAGGCAGGTGAGCAGTTCTTC; CDR3aa: CASSALAGVEAGEQFF
abundance: -; v_gene: TRBV25-1; j_gene: TRBJ1-4; d_gene: TRBD1; CDR3nt: TGTGCCAGCAGCCCGACAGGGTTTAATGAAAAACTGTTTTTT; CDR3aa: CASSPTGFNEKLFF
abundance: -; v_gene: TRBV6-1; j_gene: TRBJ1-5; d_gene: -; CDR3nt: TGTGCCAGCAGTGAAGCGGGAATTACCGTCACAAATCAGCCCCAGCATTTT; CDR3aa: CASSEAGITVTNQPQHF